In this sample, the clone carrying this T cell receptor (beta chain) turned up a few times. What it recognizes is unknown. The data are from a study of OX40 agonist ivuxolimab in advanced cancers. Study context: An agonistic human IgG2 monoclonal antibody against OX40 (CD134) was given.

Germline CDR1 LNHNV, CDR2 YYDKDF (reference sequence). The CDR3 loop spans 9 amino acids. V lost 8 bases and J lost 13, with 11 bases in between. TCRdb's copy holds only in-frame clones and misses some; the assay was immunoSEQ multiplex PCR. Here the sample spans about 42,000 clones, around 87% being singletons. Regarding the study as a whole: Both CD4+ and CD8+ T cell populations in blood had undergone clonal expansion by week 6 at 0.1 to 3.0 mg/kg.

The chain carries TRBV15 and TRBJ1-2; D gene ambiguous. The material was CD4+ or CD8+ T cells sorted from blood, obtained in a trial of the OX40 agonist ivuxolimab. This receptor was identified in an adult with an advanced solid tumor such as melanoma, head and neck, liver or kidney cancer. CDR3 loop: CATGSPGTF. The CDR3 nucleotides are TGTGCCACCGGTTCCCCGGGCACCTTC.